A single T cell receptor (beta chain) is shown here with its context. Antigen: not known. Germline lookup yields CDR1 SEHNR and CDR2 FQNEAQ (reference sequence). The CDR3 consists of 12 residues. Trimming removed 6 bases at V and 6 bases at J, with 11 bases between. The data derive from a study of T cell repertoires in cytomegalovirus infection. Study results and limitations: In two of eight donors, the top clonotype was HLA-C-restricted CMV-specific.

TCRdb independently ran MiXCR on the reads; one entry per CDR3 protein. The top ten clones hold about 12% of a sample with around 710,000 distinct CDR3 sequences, 25% to 30% of them seen once. Sequences were derived from cultured CD8+ T cells from PBMCs, sampled from culture after CMV antigen stimulation. The chain is built from TRBV7-9 and TRBJ1-2; TRBD1 might be the D (6 bases). This clonotype was sampled from a human donor in good health (CMV status not recorded). Some clones in this sample may be carry-over from other donors' samples. CDR3 nucleotides: TGTGCCAGCAGAGGGGACAAGGATGGCTACACCTTC. Amino acid sequence: CASRGDKDGYTF.